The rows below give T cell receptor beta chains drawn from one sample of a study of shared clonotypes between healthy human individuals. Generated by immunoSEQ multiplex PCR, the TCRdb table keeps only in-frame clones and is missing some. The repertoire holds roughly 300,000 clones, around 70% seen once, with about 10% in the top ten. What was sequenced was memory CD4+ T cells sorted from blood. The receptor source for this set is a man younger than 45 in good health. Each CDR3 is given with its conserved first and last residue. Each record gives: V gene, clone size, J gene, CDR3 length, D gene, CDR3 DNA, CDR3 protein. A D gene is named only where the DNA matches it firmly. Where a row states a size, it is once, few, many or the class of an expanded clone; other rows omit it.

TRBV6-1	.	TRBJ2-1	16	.	TGTGCCAGCAGTGATCCCGACGGTACCCTCTACAATGAGCAGTTCTTC	CASSDPDGTLYNEQFF
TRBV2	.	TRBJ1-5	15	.	TGTGCCAGCAGCAAAGAGAGTGCGAGCAATCAGCCCCAGCATTTT	CASSKESASNQPQHF
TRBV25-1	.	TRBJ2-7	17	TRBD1	TGTGCCAGCAGTGAATCCCCACAGGGGCCTGCCTCCTACGAGCAGTACTTC	CASSESPQGPASYEQYF
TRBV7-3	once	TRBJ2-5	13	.	TGTGCCAGCAGCTTAGGTCCCCAGGAGACCCAGTACTTC	CASSLGPQETQYF
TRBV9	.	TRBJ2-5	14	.	TGTGCCAGCAGCGTAAATGAAAGGCCAGAGACCCAGTACTTC	CASSVNERPETQYF
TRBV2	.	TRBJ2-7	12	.	TGTGCCAGCAGTGAAACCCCCTACGAGCAGTACTTC	CASSETPYEQYF
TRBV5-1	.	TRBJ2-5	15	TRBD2	TGCGCCAGCAGACCTAGCGGGAGGGATTTCTCGGCCCAGTACTTC	CASRPSGRDFSAQYF
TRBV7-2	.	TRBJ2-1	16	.	TGTGCCAGCAGCTTAGGAGCCCCCACGTCCTACAATGAGCAGTTCTTC	CASSLGAPTSYNEQFF
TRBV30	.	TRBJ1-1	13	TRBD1	TGTGCCTGGAGGGGGACAGGGGGTACTGAAGCTTTCTTT	CAWRGTGGTEAFF
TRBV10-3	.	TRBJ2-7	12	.	TGTGCCATCAGTGATTCCTCCTACGAGCAGTACTTC	CAISDSSYEQYF
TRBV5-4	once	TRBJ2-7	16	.	TGTGCCAGCAGCCTCGGCGCAGAATTTTTCTCCTACGAGCAGTACTTC	CASSLGAEFFSYEQYF
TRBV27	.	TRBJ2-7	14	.	TGTGCCAGCAGTTTCACGAGGGGAGCCACCGAGCAGTACTTC	CASSFTRGATEQYF
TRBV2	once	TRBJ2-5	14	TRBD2	TGTGCCAGCAGTGATTCGGGAGGGCGAGAGACCCAGTACTTC	CASSDSGGRETQYF
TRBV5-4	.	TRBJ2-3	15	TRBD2	TGTGCCAGCAGCTTAGGGACTAGATACACAGATACGCAGTATTTT	CASSLGTRYTDTQYF
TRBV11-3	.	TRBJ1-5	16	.	TGTGCCAGCAGCCGGGGGTGGAAGAGGGGCAATCAGCCCCAGCATTTT	CASSRGWKRGNQPQHF
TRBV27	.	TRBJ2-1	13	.	TGTGCCAGCAGTTTAGGCTCCTACAATGAGCAGTTCTTC	CASSLGSYNEQFF
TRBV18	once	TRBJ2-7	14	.	TGTGCCAGCTCACCACTTAAAACAGGGTACGAGCAGTGCTTC	CASSPLKTGYEQCF
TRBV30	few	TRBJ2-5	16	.	TGTGCCTGGAGACCTATTGGAGGGAGGCGAGGAGAGACCCAGTACTTC	CAWRPIGGRRGETQYF
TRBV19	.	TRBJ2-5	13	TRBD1	TGTGCCAGTAGTAAGGGGACAGGAGAGACCCAGTACTTC	CASSKGTGETQYF
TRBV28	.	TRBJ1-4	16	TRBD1	TGTGCCAGCAGTACCCGACAGGGAACAACTAATGAAAAACTGTTTTTT	CASSTRQGTTNEKLFF
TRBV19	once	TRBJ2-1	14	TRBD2	TGTGCCACTATGCAGATGTCGACTAGCAGTGAGCAGTTCTTC	CATMQMSTSSEQFF
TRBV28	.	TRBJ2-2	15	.	TGTGCCACTCTACGTGGGGGGGCCACCACCGGGGAGCTGTTTTTT	CATLRGGATTGELFF
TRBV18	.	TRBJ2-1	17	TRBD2	TGTGCCAGCTCACCACTGACTAGCGGGAGTAGTTACAATGAGCAGTTCTTC	CASSPLTSGSSYNEQFF
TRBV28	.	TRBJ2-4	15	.	TGTGCCAGCAGTTTACTAGCCAATCTATTAAACATTCAGTACTTC	CASSLLANLLNIQYF